The source of this TCR beta chain is a study of shared clonotypes between healthy human individuals. Notes on the study in general: Clonotype sharing across donors was expected to vary with sequencing depth.

The germline V gene encodes CDR1 SGHVS and CDR2 FQNEAQ. This CDR3 has 14 amino acids. V was pared by 5 bases and J by 8 bases, with 15 bases between. The authors sequenced unsorted PBMC DNA on ten immunoSEQ deep assay plates. The table came from immunoSEQ multiplex PCR; TCRdb's copy has only in-frame clones and leaves some out. This sample has over 400,000 clones, with 78% found just once. This clone was counted only a few times. No antigen is known for it. Sequencing was done on a sample of PBMCs. The rearrangement links TRBV7-8 to TRBJ2-2, with D perhaps assigned TRBD1 or TRBD2 (5 bases each). This TCR was sampled from a middle-aged woman in good health. Some clones in this sample may be carry-over from other donors' samples. The CDR3 spells CASSLGTGRGELFF. Written as DNA, the CDR3 is TGTGCCAGCAGCCTAGGGACCGGACGGGGGGAGCTGTTTTTT.